The 25 T cell receptor beta chains below come from one sample, sequenced in a study of vaccination and CD4 T cells after COVID-19. These receptors have no known antigen. Documented treatment: roughly 10-day PBMC culture with coronavirus spike peptide pools or control peptides (ViraFEST assay). Cultured CD4+ T-cell DNA underwent Oncomine TCR Beta short-read sequencing. TCRdb recomputed calls from the PCR reads with MiXCR, one row per CDR3 protein. This repertoire shows under 25,000 distinct CDR3 sequences, 23% found once; its top ten account for 7.5% to 8%. The sequenced sample was cultured CD4+ T cells from blood. The receptor source for this set is a human donor with COVID-19.

The chain recombines TRBV6-5 with TRBJ2-3; 7 bases line up with TRBD2. J lost 4 bases, V lost 0 bases, and 7 bases had no gene match. This CDR3 spans 16 amino acids. Germline V gene data show CDR1 as MNHEY and CDR2 as SVGAGI. CDR3 amino acids: CASSYSPPGGADTQYF. The CDR3 DNA follows: TGTGCCAGCAGTTACTCTCCTCCGGGGGGTGCAGATACGCAGTATTTT.

This clonotype is medium-sized in the sample. J is TRBJ1-2 and V is TRBV6-1; 8 nucleotides align to TRBD1. Trimming removed 7 bases from V and 8 bases from J; junction bases left unmatched: 6. Germline values: CDR1 MNHNS, CDR2 SASEGT. This CDR3 is built from 12 residues. DNA for the CDR3: TGTGCCAGCAACCCCGGGACAGGCGGCTACACCTTC. Translation: CASNPGTGGYTF.

The table lists this clonotype with a few counts. V is TRBV4-3 and J is TRBJ2-7, with TRBD2 as a possible D gene (6 bases). CDR1 is LGHNA, CDR2 YSLEER, per germline. The CDR3 contains 15 residues. The germline V and J ends were trimmed by 1 base and 7 bases, with 17 bases remaining between them. The CDR3: CASSQATGARGEQYF. The CDR3 nucleotides read TGCGCCAGCAGCCAAGCGACGGGAGCCCGGGGGGAGCAGTACTTC.

The V call is TRBV5-5, the J call TRBJ2-3, with D unclear. Trimming removed 2 bases from V and 2 bases from J, with 9 bases in between. CDR3 length: 14 amino acids. Per the germline V gene, CDR1 is SGHKS and CDR2 is YYEKEE (reference sequence). In DNA, the CDR3 is TGTGCCAGCAGCTTCACCCAGAACACAGATACGCAGTATTTT. This gives the protein CASSFTQNTDTQYF. The complete variable domain, with remaining parts taken from reference TRBV5-5 and TRBJ2-3, reads DAGVTQSPTHLIKTRGQQVTLRCSPISGHKSVSWYQQVLGQGPQFIFQYYEKEERGRGNFPDRFSARQFPNYSSELNVNALLLGDSALYLCASSFTQNTDTQYFGPGTRLTVL.

The chain carries TRBV7-6 and TRBJ2-1; possibly TRBD1 or TRBD2 for D (6 bases each). The CDR3 is made up of 15 amino acids. Per germline, CDR1 SGHVS and CDR2 FNYEAQ. The V end lost 1 base, the J end lost 5 bases, and 12 bases lay between the germline ends. The chain's CDR3 is CASSLEGGPDNEQFF. In nucleotides, the CDR3 is TGTGCCAGCAGCTTAGAGGGGGGTCCCGACAATGAGCAGTTCTTC.

The chain combines TRBV2 with TRBJ1-5; TRBD1 matches at 8 bases. Germline V gene sequence: CDR1 SNHLY, CDR2 FYNNEI. The junction had 9 bases not matched to a gene; V was cut back by 6 bases and J by 2 bases. The CDR3 spans 16 residues. In nucleotides, the CDR3 is TGTGCCAGCAGGGGGACCACAGGGGGGGGCAATCAGCCCCAGCATTTT. Translation gives CASRGTTGGGNQPQHF.

The chain joins TRBV25-1 to TRBJ1-5; 7 bases align to TRBD1. V shed 5 bases and J 7 bases; nucleotides not matched to a gene: 8. The CDR3 is 14 residues long. From germline, CDR1 is MGHDK and CDR2 SYGVNS. The CDR3 sequence is CASSPPTGFQPQHF. In DNA, the CDR3 is TGTGCCAGCAGTCCCCCGACAGGGTTCCAGCCCCAGCATTTT.

A few counts support this clonotype. The CDR3 region is CASSEVKGATEAFF. In DNA form, the CDR3 reads TGTGCCAGCAGTGAAGTGAAGGGGGCCACTGAAGCTTTCTTT. The chain carries TRBV25-1 and TRBJ1-1, with 7 positions matching TRBD1. The germline V gene encodes CDR1 MGHDK and CDR2 SYGVNS. Trimming removed 2 bases from V and 4 bases from J; junction bases left unmatched: 4. The CDR3 has 14 residues.

In its sample, this clonotype was seen a few times. This chain connects TRBV6-2 or TRBV6-3 to TRBJ2-5, with D uncertain. V was pared by 8 bases and J by 5 bases, with 9 bases between. This CDR3 has 11 residues. Per the germline V gene, CDR1 is MNHEY and CDR2 is SVGEGT. CDR3 region: CASAAGETQYF. CDR3 bases: TGTGCCAGCGCGGCTGGGGAGACCCAGTACTTC.

This clonotype came up a few times. The genes are TRBV15 and TRBJ2-7, with 7 bases fitting TRBD2. The germline V gene has CDR1 LNHNV and CDR2 YYDKDF (reference sequence). V lost 3 bases to trimming and J lost 5 bases; unmatched junction nucleotides: 13. There are 16 residues in the CDR3. The CDR3 sequence: CATSRDLGLVADEQYF. The CDR3 DNA sequence: TGTGCCACCAGCAGGGACTTAGGACTAGTTGCGGACGAGCAGTACTTC.

The rearrangement joins TRBV6-1 to TRBJ1-3; D might be TRBD1 (5 bases). The V and J ends lost 4 bases and 0 bases respectively, with 10 bases between them. The CDR3 covers 15 residues. CDR1 and CDR2 from the germline V gene are MNHNS and SASEGT. The CDR3 region has the DNA TGTGCCAGCAGTGTCCAGGGAACCTCTGGAAACACCATATATTTT. Protein sequence: CASSVQGTSGNTIYF.

In this sample, this clonotype turned up a few times. V is TRBV18 and J is TRBJ1-6, with D possibly matching TRBD1 (5 bases). Trimming removed 2 bases at V and 9 bases at J, with 17 bases between. The CDR3 spans 16 residues. The germline gives CDR1 KGHSH, CDR2 LQKENI. CDR3 bases: TGTGCCAGCTCACCAGGTCCAGTTTCTGGGGGTTCACCCCTCCACTTT. It yields the protein CASSPGPVSGGSPLHF. The complete variable domain, with remaining parts taken from reference TRBV18 and TRBJ1-6, reads NAGVMQNPRHLVRRRGQEARLRCSPMKGHSHVYWYRQLPEEGLKFMVYLQKENIIDESGMPKERFSAEFPKEGPSILRIQQVVRGDSAAYFCASSPGPVSGGSPLHFGNGTRLTVT.

To note about this clonotype: A much larger clone differs by one base, so this may be a read error. This sequence joins TRBV20-1 and TRBJ1-3; D ambiguous. The CDR3 is 14 amino acids. Germline CDR1 reads DFQATT; CDR2 reads SNEGSKA (reference sequence). The CDR3 spells CGARPSSSGNTIYF. The CDR3 DNA reads TGCGGTGCCAGACCAAGTAGCTCTGGAAACACCATATATTTT.

As concerns this clonotype: The junction departs from the called germline gene at one end, perhaps through a read error. The chain carries TRBV11-3 and TRBJ2-5, with D unclear. Germline V gives CDR1 SGHNT, CDR2 YENEEA. This CDR3 region has 14 residues. The CDR3 loop reads CANSLGPGQETQYF. The CDR3 nucleotides read TGTGCCAACAGCTTAGGTCCGGGCCAAGAGACCCAGTACTTC.

This clonotype was found a few times. The chain carries TRBV5-1 and TRBJ1-4; possibly TRBD1 for D (5 bases). The CDR3 is made up of 15 amino acids. Trimming took 0 bases from V and 6 from J, leaving 12 bases between them. In germline, CDR1 is SGHRS, CDR2 YFSETQ. Written as DNA, the CDR3 is TGCGCCAGCAGCTTGGTCGGCAGGGAAGATGAAAAACTGTTTTTT. Its translation is CASSLVGREDEKLFF.

The chain combines TRBV11-2 with TRBJ1-5, with D perhaps matching TRBD1 (5 bases). The CDR3 is 15 amino acids. The V gene's germline CDR1 is SGHAT and CDR2 FQNNGV. The germline V and J ends were trimmed by 5 bases and 0 bases, with 11 bases remaining between them. CDR3 DNA sequence: TGTGCCAGCAGCCTCAGACAGCATAGCAATCAGCCCCAGCATTTT. This sequence encodes CASSLRQHSNQPQHF.

This clonotype was detected a few times. The gene calls are TRBV11-3 and TRBJ1-2; 7 bases are shared with TRBD1. From germline, CDR1 is SGHNT and CDR2 YENEEA. This CDR3 is built from 14 residues. The trim removed 5 bases at V and 7 bases at J, leaving 10 bases unmatched. CDR3 sequence reads: CASSVNQGGSGYTF. CDR3 nucleotides: TGTGCCAGCAGCGTAAACCAGGGGGGAAGTGGCTACACCTTC.

There are a few counts of this clonotype. The chain couples TRBV5-1 to TRBJ1-1, with D unresolved. Germline V gene data show CDR1 as SGHRS and CDR2 as YFSETQ. Trimming pared 1 base from V and 1 base from J, leaving 11 bases between. CDR3 length: 15 residues. CDR3 DNA sequence: TGCGCCAGCAGCTTGTCTCGGCAGGCGAACACTGAAGCTTTCTTT. Translated, it gives CASSLSRQANTEAFF. Together with reference TRBV5-1 and TRBJ1-1, the CDR3 gives the full variable domain: KAGVTQTPRYLIKTRGQQVTLSCSPISGHRSVSWYQQTPGQGLQFLFEYFSETQRNKGNFPGRFSGRQFSNSRSEMNVSTLELGDSALYLCASSLSRQANTEAFFGQGTRLTVV.

The chain employs TRBV7-8 and TRBJ2-7, with 8 bases lining up with TRBD1. The CDR3 has 14 residues. The germline CDR1 and CDR2 sequences are SGHVS and FQNEAQ. J was trimmed by 4 bases and V by 5 bases; bases with no gene match: 7. The CDR3 protein is CASSRQGIGYEQYF. CDR3 coding DNA: TGTGCCAGCAGCCGACAGGGGATCGGATACGAGCAGTACTTC.

This clonotype was seen more than once but under ten times. The CDR3, as DNA: TGTGCCAGCAGCGTAGAGGACAGCTATAATTCACCCCTCCACTTT. Its translation is CASSVEDSYNSPLHF. The chain couples TRBV9 to TRBJ1-6; possible D gene TRBD1, 6 bases. In germline, CDR1 is SGDLS, CDR2 YYNGEE. Trimming cost V 0 bases and J 3 bases, with 7 bases left between them. The CDR3 is made up of 15 amino acids.

This clonotype was seen more than once but under ten times. This chain connects TRBV20-1 to TRBJ1-1; D ambiguous. Germline CDR1 is DFQATT and CDR2 is SNEGSKA (reference sequence). V gave up 3 bases and J gave up 0 bases, with 5 bases separating them. The CDR3 extends over 12 amino acids. The CDR3 nucleotides are TGCAGTGCTAGCGGCCTGAACACTGAAGCTTTCTTT. Protein: CSASGLNTEAFF.

This clonotype was detected a few times. An end of the junction does not agree with germline; a read error may underlie this. This chain links TRBV7-7 with TRBJ2-7; TRBD1 is a possible D gene (6 bases). CDR1 and CDR2 (germline): SSHAT, FNYEAQ (reference sequence). The CDR3 sequence is 13 residues long. The DNA of the CDR3 is TGTGCTAGCAGCTTGGGCCAGGGGAAAGCGCAGTACTTC. This codes for CASSLGQGKAQYF.

CDR3 in amino acids: CASGHGTSRETQYF. CDR3 DNA: TGTGCCAGCGGCCACGGGACTTCGAGAGAGACCCAGTACTTC. The rearrangement links TRBV12-3 or TRBV12-4 to TRBJ2-5, with TRBD2 as a possible D gene (6 bases). Between the trimmed V and J ends, which lost 8 bases and 4 bases, there was a span of 17 bases. The CDR3 is 14 residues long.

The V and J genes are TRBV14 and TRBJ2-5, with D possibly TRBD2 on 6 matching bases. The germline CDR1 and CDR2 sequences are SGHDN and FVKESK. The CDR3 loop spans 13 amino acids. The germline V and J ends were trimmed by 3 bases and 5 bases, with 10 bases remaining between them. The CDR3 loop is CASSHAGGETQYF. The CDR3, as DNA: TGTGCCAGCAGCCACGCTGGGGGGGAGACCCAGTACTTC.

By sample fraction, this clonotype is medium-sized. V and J are TRBV7-9 and TRBJ1-2; 8 bases match TRBD1. From germline, CDR1 is SEHNR and CDR2 FQNEAQ (reference sequence). The V segment lost 5 bases and the J segment 8 bases; nucleotides outside the gene matches: 10. The CDR3 contains 14 residues. The CDR3 here is CASSPTGAVYGYTF. The CDR3 region has the DNA TGTGCCAGCAGCCCGACAGGGGCCGTTTACGGCTACACCTTC.